These T cell receptor beta chains were read from a single sample in a study of shared clonotypes between healthy human individuals. Method: immunoSEQ multiplex PCR; TCRdb's copy keeps in-frame clones and lacks some. The table records hundreds of thousands of clones, under 95% of them present only once. The sample consisted of naive CD8+ T cells sorted from blood. The origin of the receptors is a man aged 30 to 45 in good health. Both conserved end residues are part of each CDR3. The D gene is left open where the match is weak. Clone size is not always given. Where it is, it says once, few, many or a class for expanded clones.

D	V	size	J	CDR3	DNA
.	TRBV27	.	TRBJ1-5	CASSHHPQGVDSNQPQHF	TGTGCCAGCAGTCACCACCCACAGGGAGTGGATAGCAATCAGCCCCAGCATTTT
TRBD1	TRBV5-6	.	TRBJ2-1	CASSLAQGAYNEQFF	TGTGCCAGCAGCTTGGCTCAGGGGGCCTACAATGAGCAGTTCTTC
.	TRBV5-1	.	TRBJ2-7	CASSSTGSYEQYF	TGCGCCAGCAGCTCGACAGGTTCCTACGAGCAGTACTTC
TRBD2	TRBV29-1	once	TRBJ2-2	CSGWTSENTGELFF	TGCAGCGGGTGGACTAGCGAGAACACCGGGGAGCTGTTTTTT
.	TRBV29-1	.	TRBJ1-1	CSVEADAEAFF	TGCAGCGTTGAAGCGGATGCTGAAGCTTTCTTT
TRBD1	TRBV30	.	TRBJ1-2	CAWRPVDRNYGYTF	TGTGCCTGGAGACCTGTGGACAGGAACTATGGCTACACCTTC
.	TRBV27	.	TRBJ2-1	CASVNSGVSSTNEQFF	TGTGCCAGCGTGAATAGCGGTGTATCGTCTACGAATGAGCAGTTCTTC
.	TRBV5-6	.	TRBJ1-1	CASSLGTGYTEAFF	TGTGCCAGCAGCTTGGGAACAGGGTACACTGAAGCTTTCTTT
.	TRBV6-1	few	TRBJ2-3	CASSEQQGGGADTQYF	TGTGCCAGCAGTGAACAGCAGGGAGGGGGCGCAGATACGCAGTATTTT
.	TRBV6-1	.	TRBJ2-7	CASSEGETYEQYF	TGTGCCAGCAGTGAAGGGGAGACCTACGAGCAGTACTTC
.	TRBV7-2	.	TRBJ2-1	CASSFWGPYNEQFF	TGTGCCAGCAGCTTTTGGGGCCCCTACAATGAGCAGTTCTTC
.	TRBV7-8	.	TRBJ1-4	CASSLEEGKLFF	TGTGCCAGCAGCTTAGAGGAAGGAAAACTGTTTTTT
.	TRBV9	.	TRBJ2-7	CASSFRRDTYEQYF	TGTGCCAGCAGCTTTAGACGGGATACCTACGAGCAGTACTTC
TRBD2	TRBV7-8	.	TRBJ2-1	CASSLTGLAGGDEQFF	TGTGCCAGCAGCTTAACCGGACTAGCGGGAGGGGATGAGCAGTTCTTC
TRBD1	TRBV7-9	.	TRBJ2-5	CASRAPGQIQETQYF	TGTGCCAGCAGAGCTCCGGGACAGATTCAAGAGACCCAGTACTTC
TRBD1	TRBV27	.	TRBJ2-7	CASSFDRGGEQYF	TGTGCCAGCAGTTTCGACAGGGGCGGCGAGCAGTACTTC
TRBD2	TRBV13	.	TRBJ2-1	CASRELAGATDEQFF	TGTGCCAGCAGAGAACTAGCGGGAGCTACCGATGAGCAGTTCTTC
.	TRBV28	once	TRBJ2-3	CASSPLPGRSTDTQYF	TGTGCCAGCAGTCCCCTCCCGGGAAGAAGCACAGATACGCAGTATTTT
TRBD2	TRBV27	once	TRBJ2-3	CASSTLAGEVDTQYF	TGTGCCAGCAGCACCCTTGCGGGAGAGGTGGATACGCAGTATTTT
TRBD1	TRBV7-6	.	TRBJ2-1	CASSSRQGSSYNEQFF	TGTGCCAGCAGCTCCAGACAGGGGAGCTCCTACAATGAGCAGTTCTTC